The entry that follows covers one TCR beta chain sequence. Antigen specificity is unknown. 13 Jbeta primers and 60 Vbeta primers were used for the PCR. Method: immunoSEQ multiplex PCR; TCRdb's copy keeps in-frame clones and lacks some. The specimen's table records roughly 120,000 clones. Germline assignment: CDR1 MGHDK and CDR2 SYGVNS. The CDR3 runs 14 residues. Trimming pared 5 bases from V and 0 bases from J, leaving 8 bases between. This entry comes from a study of cytomegalovirus exposure and HLA in healthy donors. The study, taken as a whole, reports: Segments of the TCR beta V type were, in most cases, productive about 90% or about 30% of the time in an earlier analysis.

The source is a man in his forties in good health and CMV-seropositive. This chain connects TRBV25-1 to TRBJ2-1, with no clear D. The sample was PBMCs. The CDR3 DNA reads TGTGCCAGCAGTAAGCTGAGCTCCTACAATGAGCAGTTCTTC. Translation: CASSKLSSYNEQFF. Variable domain in full (rest from reference TRBV25-1 and TRBJ2-1): EADIYQTPRYLVIGTGKKITLECSQTMGHDKMYWYQQDPGMELHLIHYSYGVNSTEKGDLSSESTVSRIRTEHFPLTLESARPSHTSQYLCASSKLSSYNEQFFGPGTRLTVL.